This passage covers 25 T cell receptor beta chains from one sample sequenced in a study of identifying expanded T cells in peripheral blood. The assay was immunoSEQ multiplex PCR, and TCRdb's table has in-frame clones only and misses some. The sample includes approximately 140,000 clones, around 88% of them seen just once. What was sequenced was blood. The source is a person between 18 and 75 years old in good health.

The chain couples TRBV28 to TRBJ1-1, with D tentatively TRBD1 (6 bases). The CDR3 covers 11 residues. Germline lookup yields CDR1 MDHEN and CDR2 SYDVKM. Trimming pared 5 bases from V and 11 bases from J, leaving 12 bases between. DNA of the CDR3: TGTGCCAGCAGTACCCACAGGGAGGCTTTCTTT. Its translation: CASSTHREAFF.

J is TRBJ2-4 and V is TRBV7-9; 8 bases line up with TRBD1. The germline V gene has CDR1 SEHNR and CDR2 FQNEAQ (reference sequence). J gave up 6 bases and V 5 bases, and 12 bases lay outside the gene matches. The CDR3 loop spans 16 amino acids. The CDR3 here is CASSPDRAFPLNIQYF. The CDR3, as DNA: TGTGCCAGCAGCCCGGACAGGGCGTTCCCGTTAAACATTCAGTACTTC.

V is TRBV5-4 and J is TRBJ2-7; D is possibly TRBD1 or TRBD2 (5 bases each). Germline CDR1 SGHNT, CDR2 YYREEE (reference sequence). The V and J ends lost 4 bases and 0 bases respectively, with 11 bases between them. The CDR3 has 14 residues. CDR3 sequence: CASSGPGTSYEQYF. CDR3 bases: TGTGCCAGCAGCGGACCCGGGACCTCCTACGAGCAGTACTTC.

The J gene is TRBJ2-2, the V gene TRBV6-5; maybe TRBD1 (5 bases). Deletions cut 5 bases from V and 4 bases from J, with 8 bases between. The CDR3 consists of 13 residues. Looked up from germline, CDR1 is MNHEY and CDR2 is SVGAGI. This CDR3 is CASSKDSTGELFF. In nucleotides, the CDR3 is TGTGCCAGCAGTAAAGACAGCACCGGGGAGCTGTTTTTT.

The J gene is TRBJ2-1, the V gene TRBV9, with TRBD2 identical over 9 bases. Trimming at V came to 2 bases and at J to 5 bases, leaving 8 bases not matched to a gene. The CDR3 has 16 amino acids. Germline CDR1 SGDLS, CDR2 YYNGEE. The CDR3 DNA is TGTGCCAGCAGCGTGCAAGCGGGGGGTTTGAACAATGAGCAGTTCTTC. This gives the protein CASSVQAGGLNNEQFF.

The table lists this clone with a few counts. J is TRBJ1-3 and V is TRBV27, with TRBD1 as a possible D gene (6 bases). Germline V gene lookup returns CDR1 MNHEY and CDR2 SMNVEV (reference sequence). The CDR3 runs to 15 residues. Trimming shortened V by 1 base and J by 3 bases, and 10 bases separated the two germline ends. DNA for the CDR3: TGTGCCAGCAGTTTATTTCAGGGGCTTGGAAACACCATATATTTT. Translated, it gives CASSLFQGLGNTIYF.

The V gene is TRBV7-2, the J gene TRBJ1-2, with D possibly matching TRBD1 (6 bases). This CDR3 is built from 14 residues. The germline V gene encodes CDR1 SGHTA and CDR2 FQGNSA. Trimming shortened V by 0 bases and J by 8 bases, and 13 bases separated the two germline ends. The CDR3 DNA reads as TGTGCCAGCAGCTTAGCGGGACGGGGGCCGGGCTACACCTTC. Translated, it gives CASSLAGRGPGYTF.

The chain is built from TRBV18 and TRBJ1-3, with D unclear. The germline gives CDR1 KGHSH, CDR2 LQKENI. CDR3 length: 18 residues. V lost 3 bases to trimming and J lost 0 bases, with 18 bases between them. CDR3 bases: TGTGCCAGCTCACCGTTAGTGATGTCCAGGTACTCTGGAAACACCATATATTTT. The encoded protein is CASSPLVMSRYSGNTIYF.

The chain carries TRBV11-2 and TRBJ2-1; unclear D gene. The CDR3 runs 11 residues. The V end was cut by 5 bases, the J end by 15 bases, with 14 bases between. Germline CDR1 reads SGHAT; CDR2 reads FQNNGV. The CDR3 reads CASSPSAAPFF. The DNA of the CDR3 is TGTGCCAGCAGCCCATCGGCAGCGCCGTTCTTC.

This chain joins TRBV19 and TRBJ1-3, with D uncertain. CDR1 and CDR2 from the germline V gene are LNHDA and SQIVND (reference sequence). The ends were cut back, 5 bases at V and 4 bases at J, with 6 bases in the middle. CDR3 size: 12 residues. The CDR3 DNA reads as TGTGCCAGTAGTCTCGCAGGAAACACCATATATTTT. Protein product: CASSLAGNTIYF.

This clone was counted a few times. The genes are TRBV2 and TRBJ1-2; D call uncertain. Trimming removed 6 bases at V and 8 bases at J, with 4 bases between. Germline CDR1 is SNHLY and CDR2 is FYNNEI. The CDR3 is 9 amino acids. The chain's CDR3 is CASRGGYTF. CDR3 coding DNA: TGTGCCAGCAGAGGGGGCTACACCTTC.

V and J are TRBV5-1 and TRBJ2-1; 7 bases match TRBD1. The CDR3 runs 13 residues. With 4 bases clipped from V and 9 bases from J, the junction kept 7 bases outside the gene matches. The germline V gene has CDR1 SGHRS and CDR2 YFSETQ. The CDR3 nucleotides read TGCGCCAGCAGCATCGTTGGACAGGTTGAGCAGTTCTTC. Its translation is CASSIVGQVEQFF.

V and J are TRBV7-9 and TRBJ2-3; tentative D call: TRBD2 (5 bases). Per the germline V gene, CDR1 is SEHNR and CDR2 is FQNEAQ (reference sequence). Trimming took 3 bases from V and 6 from J, leaving 7 bases between them. The CDR3 spans 12 residues. The CDR3 spells CASSFTGDTQYF. The CDR3 DNA reads TGTGCCAGCAGCTTTACGGGGGATACGCAGTATTTT.

The J gene is TRBJ2-1, the V gene TRBV4-3; D might be TRBD2 (6 bases). This CDR3 spans 15 amino acids. V dropped 1 base and J dropped 7 bases, with 14 bases sitting between them. Germline CDR1 and CDR2: LGHNA and YSLEER. CDR3 region: CASSQGRGLKNEQFF. In DNA, the CDR3 is TGCGCCAGCAGCCAAGGGCGGGGCCTTAAGAATGAGCAGTTCTTC.

As regards this clone: At one end, the junction sequence differs from germline, possibly due to a read error. V is TRBV7-9 and J is TRBJ1-5; unclear D gene. Germline V gene lookup returns CDR1 SEHNR and CDR2 FQNEAQ (reference sequence). The CDR3 loop spans 13 amino acids. The CDR3 here is CASSPLGNRPQHF. CDR3 coding DNA: TGTGCCAGCAGCCCTTTGGGCAATCGGCCCCAGCATTTT.

The J gene is TRBJ2-7, the V gene TRBV19; 8 bases match TRBD1. CDR1 and CDR2 (germline): LNHDA, SQIVND (reference sequence). The CDR3 spans 14 residues. The J segment lost 6 bases and the V segment lost 5 bases, leaving 9 bases of the junction unmatched. For the CDR3, the DNA is TGTGCCAGTAGTGCCCGGGACAGGAGCCTCGAGCAGTACTTC. Amino acids: CASSARDRSLEQYF.

This clone has just one count. V gene TRBV7-6 combines with J gene TRBJ1-1; D might be TRBD1 (6 bases). The V gene lost 4 bases and the J gene lost 3 bases, with 15 bases spanning the gap. Germline V gene sequence: CDR1 SGHVS, CDR2 FNYEAQ. The CDR3 runs to 15 residues. The CDR3 DNA reads as TGTGCCAGCAGCTCGGGGGGCCCCGGAGACACTGAAGCTTTCTTT. This gives the protein CASSSGGPGDTEAFF.

This clone was counted once. The chain has TRBV7-8 and TRBJ2-7; D unclear. Trimming left V 4 bases short and J 1 base short, with 14 bases between. The CDR3 sequence is 15 residues long. CDR1 SGHVS and CDR2 FQNEAQ come from the germline V gene. This chain's CDR3 is CASSSALGLSYEQYF. The DNA of the CDR3 is TGTGCCAGCAGCTCGGCGCTGGGTCTTTCCTACGAGCAGTACTTC.

This clone was picked up one time. This chain's CDR3 is CASSRVQGPSNEQFF. CDR3 nucleotide sequence: TGTGCCAGCAGCCGAGTACAGGGGCCATCGAATGAGCAGTTCTTC. This rearrangement joins TRBV5-6 to TRBJ2-1; 7 bases agree with TRBD1. The V segment lost 4 bases and the J segment 7 bases; nucleotides outside the gene matches: 11. The germline gives CDR1 SGHDT, CDR2 YYEEEE. CDR3 size: 15 residues.

This chain connects TRBV30 to TRBJ2-1; no definite D call. The CDR3 runs to 16 residues. Trimming pared 4 bases from V and 0 bases from J, leaving 16 bases between. In germline, CDR1 is GTSNPN, CDR2 SVGIG (reference sequence). The CDR3 sequence: CAWTLDPRSSYNEQFF. In DNA form, the CDR3 reads TGTGCCTGGACTCTAGACCCTCGGAGCTCCTACAATGAGCAGTTCTTC.

This chain links TRBV27 with TRBJ2-2, with D tentatively TRBD1 (5 bases). Trimming pared 2 bases from V and 0 bases from J, leaving 10 bases between. Germline V lookup: CDR1 MNHEY, CDR2 SMNVEV (reference sequence). The CDR3 totals 16 residues. The CDR3, as DNA: TGTGCCAGCAGTTTAAACGGACAAACGAACACCGGGGAGCTGTTTTTT. Translating gives CASSLNGQTNTGELFF.

The rearrangement links TRBV27 to TRBJ2-1, with no clear D. Trimming left V 4 bases short and J 0 bases short, with 4 bases between. CDR1 is MNHEY and CDR2 is SMNVEV in the germline V gene (reference sequence). The CDR3 extends over 13 amino acids. CDR3 region: CASSSSSYNEQFF. The CDR3 nucleotides are TGTGCCAGCAGTTCTAGCTCCTACAATGAGCAGTTCTTC.

The V gene is TRBV6-5, the J gene TRBJ2-1, with 11 positions matching TRBD2. The V gene end was trimmed by 10 bases and the J gene end by 4 bases; junction bases not matched to a gene: 9. This CDR3 has 15 amino acids. The germline V gene encodes CDR1 MNHEY and CDR2 SVGAGI. This CDR3 is CATQGRLAGYNEQFF. CDR3 nucleotide sequence: TGTGCCACCCAAGGAAGACTAGCGGGGTACAATGAGCAGTTCTTC.

V usage is TRBV11-2 and J usage is TRBJ1-1; D gene unclear. V lost 5 bases to trimming and J lost 2 bases, with 6 bases between them. This CDR3 has 12 amino acids. CDR1 and CDR2 (germline): SGHAT, FQNNGV. CDR3 region: CASSKPNTEAFF. Here the CDR3 DNA reads TGTGCCAGCAGCAAACCTAACACTGAAGCTTTCTTT.

V gene TRBV9 combines with J gene TRBJ1-4; 7 bases line up with TRBD1. The germline CDR1 and CDR2 sequences are SGDLS and YYNGEE. The CDR3 length is 14 residues. Trimming took 2 bases from V and 5 from J; bases not matched to a gene: 3. CDR3 sequence (DNA): TGTGCCAGCAGCGTGACAGGGATAAATGAAAAACTGTTTTTT. Its protein is CASSVTGINEKLFF.